The 21 T cell receptor beta chains in this list originate from one sample, sequenced in a study of T cell changes during pregnancy in multiple sclerosis (dated by TCRdb to about 2019). The library relied on the immunoSEQ multiplex PCR assay. Here the immuneACCESS table is served through TCRdb, limited to in-frame sequences with V and J called. Missing clones are a known gap in these copies; in checked studies unresolved V genes cover under half, and the rest lacks a known reason. Counted in this sample were approximately 44,000 clones; 85% to 95% of them appeared once. The ten largest clones take up 6.5% to 7.5% of the sample. The input for sequencing was CD8+ T cells from peripheral blood mononuclear cells, taken in the third trimester of pregnancy. These receptors were obtained from a female donor with multiple sclerosis, enrolled in a pregnancy study.

The genes are TRBV6-1 and TRBJ2-7, with 9 bases aligning to TRBD1. The germline gives CDR1 MNHNS, CDR2 SASEGT. Trimming removed 1 base from V and 6 bases from J; junction bases left unmatched: 7. This CDR3 has 15 residues. The CDR3: CASSEGGTGSREQYF. The CDR3 DNA reads as TGTGCCAGCAGTGAAGGTGGGACAGGGTCCCGCGAGCAGTACTTC.

The chain links TRBV14 to TRBJ2-7; 9 positions agree with TRBD1. Unmatched junction bases numbered 8, after V lost 3 bases and J lost 5 bases. This CDR3 contains 15 residues. Germline V gene data show CDR1 as SGHDN and CDR2 as FVKESK. The CDR3 here is CASSHRDRVINEQYF. The CDR3 DNA follows: TGTGCCAGCAGCCACCGGGACAGGGTCATCAACGAGCAGTACTTC.

In its sample, this clone was seen once. V is TRBV11-1 and J is TRBJ2-7, with 8 bases lining up with TRBD1. Trimming took 5 bases from V and 3 from J; bases not matched to a gene: 3. Germline CDR1 reads SGHAT; CDR2 reads FQDESV (reference sequence). This CDR3 is built from 13 residues. The CDR3 sequence: CASSIGQGYEQYF. The CDR3 DNA sequence: TGTGCCAGCAGCATAGGACAGGGCTACGAGCAGTACTTC.

This chain connects TRBV19 to TRBJ2-3; D is possibly TRBD2 (5 bases). Germline-derived CDR1 and CDR2 are LNHDA and SQIVND (reference sequence). V lost 1 base and J 6 bases, leaving 8 bases between the germline ends. There are 13 residues in the CDR3. The CDR3 reads CASSIVASDTQYF. Written as DNA, the CDR3 is TGTGCCAGTAGTATAGTGGCTAGCGATACGCAGTATTTT.

The CDR3 coding sequence is TGTGCCAGCAGTTTAAGTCTGACAGGGGGGCAGTTCTTC. This translates into CASSLSLTGGQFF. The chain has TRBV28 and TRBJ2-1; TRBD1 agrees at 9 bases. CDR1 is MDHEN and CDR2 is SYDVKM in the germline V gene. Trimming removed 2 bases from V and 12 bases from J; junction bases left unmatched: 5. The CDR3 has 13 residues.

V and J are TRBV4-3 and TRBJ1-4; TRBD1 matches at 7 bases. This CDR3 region has 16 residues. V lost 4 bases to trimming and J lost 1 base; unmatched junction nucleotides: 6. Germline-derived CDR1 and CDR2 are LGHNA and YSLEER. CDR3 region: CASSRLTGVTNEKLFF. The CDR3, as DNA: TGCGCCAGCAGCCGGCTAACAGGGGTAACTAATGAAAAACTGTTTTTT.

The chain recombines TRBV7-3 with TRBJ1-5; 7 bases match TRBD1. Germline V gives CDR1 SGHTA, CDR2 FQGTGA. The CDR3 is 17 residues long. V was clipped by 4 bases and J by 5 bases; unmatched bases: 14. The CDR3: CASSSLRAGQQDQPQHF. CDR3 nucleotides: TGTGCCAGCAGCTCCCTCCGGGCGGGACAGCAAGATCAGCCCCAGCATTTT.

This clone was picked up one time. In nucleotides, the CDR3 is TGTGCCAGCAGGGACCCACCGGGGGGTGCGAGTGAGCAGTACTTC. Amino acids: CASRDPPGGASEQYF. The chain has TRBV6-1 and TRBJ2-7; 7 bases map to TRBD2. Germline V gene data show CDR1 as MNHNS and CDR2 as SASEGT. CDR3 length: 15 amino acids. V lost 6 bases and J lost 7; bases outside the gene matches: 15.

The chain employs TRBV11-3 and TRBJ1-1, with 8 bases lining up with TRBD1. V dropped 5 bases and J dropped 3; count of bases not matched to a gene: 5. The CDR3 contains 14 residues. Germline V gene sequence: CDR1 SGHNT, CDR2 YENEEA. CDR3: CASSETQGDTEAFF. The DNA of the CDR3 is TGTGCCAGCAGCGAAACACAGGGGGACACTGAAGCTTTCTTT.

The rearrangement links TRBV9 to TRBJ2-5; D is unclear. Germline CDR1 is SGDLS and CDR2 is YYNGEE. There are 14 residues in the CDR3. Trimming took off 4 bases at V and 2 bases at J, with 12 bases between the two ends. CDR3 nucleotides: TGTGCCAGCAGCCCCTGGGCCTCACAAGAGACCCAGTACTTC. Translation: CASSPWASQETQYF. The complete variable domain, with remaining parts taken from reference TRBV9 and TRBJ2-5, reads DSGVTQTPKHLITATGQRVTLRCSPRSGDLSVYWYQQSLDQGLQFLIQYYNGEERAKGNILERFSAQQFPDLHSELNLSSLELGDSALYFCASSPWASQETQYFGPGTRLLVL.

CDR3 in amino acids: CASSLIAGGYNEQFF. Here the CDR3 DNA reads TGTGCCAGCAGCTTAATAGCGGGTGGGTACAATGAGCAGTTCTTC. This rearrangement joins TRBV7-3 to TRBJ2-1; 7 nucleotides align to TRBD2. This CDR3 has 15 residues. The germline gives CDR1 SGHTA, CDR2 FQGTGA. Losses at the gene ends were 1 base for V and 4 bases for J; bases not matched to a gene: 4.

The chain is built from TRBV18 and TRBJ1-6; TRBD1 aligns across 7 bases. Germline values: CDR1 KGHSH, CDR2 LQKENI. Trimming removed 3 bases from V and 7 bases from J; junction bases left unmatched: 3. The CDR3 length is 14 residues. The CDR3 DNA reads TGTGCCAGCTCACCCGACAGGGCGAATTCACCCCTCCACTTT. Encoded protein: CASSPDRANSPLHF.

The chain employs TRBV4-1 and TRBJ2-2; TRBD1 matches 12 bases. V gave up 0 bases and J gave up 7 bases; unmatched junction bases: 9. The CDR3 length is 18 residues. Germline CDR1 reads MGHRA; CDR2 reads YSYEKL. The CDR3 DNA reads TGCGCCAGCAGCCAAGATATCAGGGACAGGGGGCAGATCGGGGAGCTGTTTTTT. It yields the protein CASSQDIRDRGQIGELFF.

V and J are TRBV5-1 and TRBJ2-3, with 8 positions matching TRBD1. Germline V gives CDR1 SGHRS, CDR2 YFSETQ. The CDR3 extends over 16 amino acids. V lost 0 bases and J lost 6; bases outside the gene matches: 9. As DNA, the CDR3 is TGCGCCAGCAGCTTGGCCTCAGGGGGCACGTCGGATACGCAGTATTTT. Amino acids: CASSLASGGTSDTQYF.

This clone has more than one count but fewer than ten. The chain has TRBV11-2 and TRBJ1-6; the match to TRBD1 covers 9 bases. Germline V CDR1 and CDR2: SGHAT, FQNNGV. V shed 5 bases and J 6 bases; nucleotides not matched to a gene: 2. There are 14 residues in the CDR3. The CDR3 loop reads CASSETGGNSPLHF. As DNA, the CDR3 is TGTGCCAGCAGCGAGACAGGGGGTAATTCACCCCTCCACTTT.

A remark on this clone: The junction shows a germline mismatch at one end, possibly a read error. The chain has TRBV5-6 and TRBJ2-5, with a possible D match to TRBD1 (7 bases). The CDR3 totals 12 residues. Germline V CDR1 and CDR2: SGHDT, YYEEEE. This CDR3 reads CASSQGGRASNF. In nucleotides, the CDR3 is TGTGCCAGCAGCCAGGGGGGACGAGCAAGCAACTTC.

The chain is built from TRBV4-2 and TRBJ2-7; TRBD2 matches 8 bases. V lost 0 bases, J lost 3 bases, and 7 bases stayed unmatched. The germline gives CDR1 LGHNA, CDR2 YNFKEQ. CDR3 length: 16 residues. The CDR3 nucleotides are TGTGCCAGCAGCCAAGAGGGAACCAGCGGGGGCTACGAGCAGTACTTC. Its protein product is CASSQEGTSGGYEQYF.

This chain uses TRBV19 with TRBJ2-7, with D maybe TRBD2 (5 bases). Germline assignment: CDR1 LNHDA and CDR2 SQIVND (reference sequence). V was pared by 7 bases and J by 2 bases, with 15 bases between. The CDR3 is 14 amino acids. The CDR3 coding sequence is TGTGCCAGTAATACGGGGAGAGTTCCCTACGAGCAGTACTTC. Protein: CASNTGRVPYEQYF.

This rearrangement joins TRBV6-1 to TRBJ1-5, with 7 bases that match TRBD1. V shed 4 bases and J 3 bases; nucleotides not matched to a gene: 3. The CDR3 consists of 14 residues. Germline CDR1 is MNHNS and CDR2 is SASEGT. CDR3 DNA sequence: TGTGCCAGCAGTGGACAGGGTACCAATCAGCCCCAGCATTTT. This translates into CASSGQGTNQPQHF.

A few counts support this clone. This sequence joins TRBV7-9 and TRBJ1-1, with TRBD1 matching 8 bases. J gave up 5 bases and V 5 bases, and 7 bases lay outside the gene matches. CDR1 and CDR2 (germline): SEHNR, FQNEAQ (reference sequence). The CDR3 length is 14 residues. The CDR3, as DNA: TGTGCCAGCAGCCCCGTACAGGGGGGAACTGAAGCTTTCTTT. Amino acid sequence: CASSPVQGGTEAFF.

This chain uses TRBV30 with TRBJ1-2, with D possibly TRBD1 on 6 matching bases. CDR3 length: 13 residues. V lost 3 bases to trimming and J lost 4 bases, with 12 bases between them. The germline gives CDR1 GTSNPN, CDR2 SVGIG (reference sequence). The CDR3 sequence: CAWSGLDSYGYTF. CDR3 in DNA: TGTGCCTGGAGCGGATTGGACAGCTATGGCTACACCTTC.